Detailed here is one TCR beta chain. This clone has a single count. Its antigen has not been determined. The record has no base qualities; no much larger clone is one base away. The cohort was made up of approximately 670 healthy bone marrow donors. At the time of sampling, all cohort members were nominally healthy, though unrecorded immune exposures were likely present. The donor tested CMV seronegative, placing the donor among the 300 to 450 seronegative members of the cohort. Each donor provided a peripheral blood sample, and peripheral blood mononuclear cells were used for TCR beta sequencing. The Qiagen DNeasy Blood Extraction Kit was used to extract genomic DNA from the blood cell samples. The library was produced with the immunoSEQ multiplex PCR assay. For the multiplex PCR, a mixture combining 60 forward primers for TCR Vbeta segments and 13 reverse primers for TCR Jbeta segments was used. A multiplex PCR assay on genomic DNA amplified the CDR3 region of rearranged TCR beta genes. Amplified TCR beta libraries were sequenced as 87-base-pair reads on the Illumina HiSeq System. On the study's bioinformatics: A later analysis counted 65 million to 90 million unique TCR beta chains across the 670 or so repertoires, and some 12 million of these chains were shared by at least two donors. A nearest-neighbor algorithm error-corrected the raw reads and collapsed the reads into unique sequences, merging closely related sequences to remove PCR and sequencing errors. CDR3 sequences were aligned to IMGT reference sequences to assign V, D and J gene segments. For a sequence to be retained, at least a six-nucleotide match to both a V gene segment and a J gene segment was required. A rearrangement counted as productive if the CDR3 had no stop codons and remained in frame with V and J, and every other rearrangement counted as non-productive. Following IMGT convention, CDR3 was defined as the stretch from the second conserved V-encoded cysteine to the conserved J-encoded phenylalanine. In an earlier analysis of 587 of the donors, sequences lacking an unambiguous match to a single V gene segment were excluded. In an earlier analysis of 587 of the donors, V segments were called functional above 56.7% productive rearrangements and were called segregating when the between-donor standard deviation exceeded 5%. A statistical classification framework was developed to diagnose cytomegalovirus status using the catalog of TCR beta chain sequences. A later analysis assigned V and J genes by comparing TCR nucleotide sequences with IMGT/GENE-DB human TR gene sequences. The TCRdist pipeline was used in a later analysis to assign CDR3 sequences and most-parsimonious VDJ recombination scenarios. In a later analysis, each TCR beta chain was defined by its CDR3 amino acid sequence together with its V-gene family, and reads lacking a unique V-gene family were excluded. In a later analysis, 500 to 650 highly shared, low-generation-probability nucleotide sequences were removed to address suspected cross-contamination and a sequencing artifact. In a later analysis, a clonal expansion index for each public chain was calculated from normalized within-repertoire ranks of inferred template counts. Generation probabilities in a later analysis came from a VDJ recombination model fitted to out-of-frame rearrangements, and those results were checked against IGoR. Hypergeometric tests were used in a later analysis to score TCR-TCR, TCR-HLA and TCR-CMV co-occurrence, with a repertoire-size bias correction applied to the TCR pairs. False discovery rates were estimated in a later analysis by permuting HLA or CMV assignments 20 times. A later analysis grouped co-occurring TCRs with DBSCAN, adding TCRdist sequence similarity when clustering within HLA-allele-positive subsets. Repertoires with fewer than 30,000 or more than 120,000 public chains, plus five repertoires with anomalous nucleotide sharing, were excluded from co-occurrence clustering. The immuneACCESS repertoire file appears here via TCRdb, limited to in-frame rearrangements. These files lack a portion of the clones; in checked studies, under half of the deficit traces to unresolved V genes, and the cause of the others is not known. The V and J calls and clone size are taken from that table; D and trimming were inferred from the DNA. Present in this sample are 80,000 to 100,000 clones, roughly 77% of which were seen just once. Approximately 1.3% of the sample lies in the top ten.

This entry belongs to a study of cytomegalovirus exposure and HLA in healthy donors (dated by TCRdb to the late 2010s). Concerning the study at large: An earlier analysis of fewer than 750 of the donors reported roughly 300 Gb of sequence data and 95 million to 140 million unique TCR beta sequences obtained from about 180 million T cells. Roughly 320 gigabases of sequencing data and 75 million to 85 million unique TCR sequences made up an early release that covered around 640 HLA-typed donors. Among the roughly 400 genotyped donors, about 85% belonged to the genetic ancestry cluster associated with self-reported Caucasian donors. The study was designed to test whether signatures of past pathogen exposure could be identified by cataloging public T cell receptors. The study used immunosequencing to profile the T cell repertoires of several hundred subjects and linked those repertoires to cytomegalovirus serostatus. A separate validation cohort of approximately 130 different subjects was used in addition to the roughly 720-subject first cohort. The study combined high-throughput TCR immunosequencing, statistical association of individual TCRs with disease status, and machine learning to predict cytomegalovirus infection status. In a later analysis, previously published TCR beta repertoires from about 670 donors were re-analyzed and high-resolution HLA genotyping was added so that TCR occurrence patterns could be studied. The later analysis used no new phenotypic data to find candidate immune exposures, relying instead on TCR beta sequences and their occurrence across donors. To decide whether each TCR beta V gene segment behaved as functional or pseudogenic, an earlier analysis of some 580 of the donors relied on high-throughput TCR beta sequencing. Donor age, sex, ethnicity and CMV serostatus were compiled together with the repertoire data. A later genetic analysis used genome-wide SNP genotypes for about three fifths of the 666 donors, treating that subset as a discovery cohort. All discovery cohort repertoires had been generated on a single sequencing platform. Both class I and class II loci were covered by HLA typing, at four-digit resolution. Typing coverage differed by locus: A, B, C, DRB1 and DQB1 were typed in roughly 620-630 donors, DQA1 in approximately 520, DPA1 in 600 to 610, and DPB1 in 400 to 480. Several DR-DQ haplotypes were treated as single units for association and clustering because of strong linkage in the cohort. Across some 400 genotyped donors of the cohort, an average of about 240,000 unique TCR beta nucleotide sequences per donor were sequenced, and 15% to 20% of those sequences were non-productive. Findings and caveats that apply to the study as a whole: The classifier was reported to diagnose cytomegalovirus status with high specificity and sensitivity in both the original cohort and the validation cohort. Linkage disequilibrium might explain the correlated functional status among segregating V segments, but an unknown experimental factor could not be excluded. A cluster of highly shared sequence variants was judged likely to represent a technical artifact of the sequencing pipeline. While some public TCRs were present in many individuals, most TCR sequences turned up only very rarely across donors. The cohort was sequenced for TCR beta chains only, and without alpha or paired-chain data the features that could be detected were limited. A later analysis associated approximately 17,000 TCR beta sequences with specific HLA alleles at a false discovery rate of 0.05. Compared with the 666-donor mean, donors in an Asian-associated ancestry cluster had fewer N-insertions in productive TCRs, according to a later genetic analysis. Because some donors lacked HLA typing at each locus, the association tests relied only on the typed subset. In a later analysis, several top co-occurrence clusters were reported to appear linked to parvovirus B19, influenza, CMV and Epstein-Barr virus. Most CMV-associated TCR beta chains appeared to be HLA-restricted in a later analysis, and the HLA associations seemed to be driven largely by CMV exposure. An association between a missense DCLRE1C variant and V-gene and J-gene trimming of TCR beta chains was found in a later genetic analysis and replicated in an independent cohort. Roughly uniform sequencing depth across donors was assumed in presence/absence analyses, although this assumption may not hold. When HLA alleles, especially DR and DQ, strongly co-occurred, attributing TCR associations to individual alleles was difficult. In the study, about 150 TCR beta chains were listed as associated with cytomegalovirus. The authors suggested that the approach could potentially be generalized to other disease states and immunological phenotypes. Because counts were too low, roughly 17 rarely observed V segments, including chromosome 9 orphons, were left out of the earlier analysis of about 500 of the donors. Compared with equally common non-associated chains, HLA-associated TCR beta chains in a later analysis were more clonally expanded and had lower generation probabilities. The only immune exposure information available for the cohort was CMV serostatus. In a later analysis, the rate of TCR association differed among HLA loci, with DRB1 alleles having the most associated TCRs and HLA-C alleles having the fewest. A further reported finding was that TCR beta sequences accurately predicted the HLA-A and HLA-B alleles for most subjects in the first cohort. Because the 87-base-pair reads could not distinguish some IMGT-functional V segments, including TRBV6-2 and TRBV6-3, those segments were excluded. Broadly in line with IMGT annotations, most TCR beta V segments showed up in productive rearrangements about 87% or about 30% of the time in an earlier analysis of 450 to 750 of the donors. In vitro tests confirmed that a few of the cytomegalovirus-associated TCR beta chains recognize cytomegalovirus antigens.

The CDR3, cysteine through phenylalanine, is 17 amino acids long. Solely the CDR3 DNA is kept, with 51 bases framed from the first base. Germline trimming amounts to 4 bases on V and 6 bases on J, with 11 as the count of junction bases outside the gene matches. From the germline V gene, CDR1 is SGHRS and CDR2 is YFSETQ. The sequencing input was PBMCs. This TCR was recovered from a man between 35 and 55 years old in good health and CMV-seronegative. The rearrangement joined TRBV5-1 to TRBJ2-6, with TRBD1 identical over 9 junction bases. At the DNA level, the sequence is TGCGCCAGCAGCCACTCTAGGGGACAGGGAGTGGCCAACGTCCTGACTTTC. Translated, this is CASSHSRGQGVANVLTF.